The clone carrying this T cell receptor (beta chain) was seen many times. The sample comes from a study of Graves' ophthalmopathy and Graves' hyperthyroidism. Study in general: Before any treatment was given, at initial diagnosis, peripheral blood was collected.

Amplification targeted the TCR beta CDR3 regions, with RNA transcripts as the source material. The first-round RT-PCR employed HTBI primers together with the Qiagen OneStep RT-PCR kit. A multiplex PCR was then performed as the second round. TCRdb analysed the multiplex PCR reads with MiXCR anew, one entry per CDR3 protein. This table holds hundreds of thousands of distinct CDR3 sequences, around 40% found once. Other autoimmune diseases, uncontrolled infections, pregnancy or lactation ruled patients out of participation. Germline V gene sequence: CDR1 LNHDA, CDR2 SQIVND (reference sequence). V was pared by 8 bases and J by 5 bases, with 12 bases between. The CDR3 is 12 residues long.

Input material: peripheral blood. V and J are TRBV19 and TRBJ1-2, with unresolved D. The sequence came from an adult man with Graves' ophthalmopathy. The CDR3 bases are TGTGCCAGTGAGGACGCCCGATATGGCTACACCTTC. It is translated as CASEDARYGYTF.